The 10 T cell receptor beta chains below all came from one sample that was sequenced in a study of cytomegalovirus exposure and HLA in healthy donors. PCR primers comprised 60 Vbeta and 13 Jbeta primers. Profiling relied on immunoSEQ multiplex PCR, and the TCRdb table lists in-frame clones only, not all of them. The table has under 150,000 clones, about 80% seen once. The source material was PBMCs. Every receptor here comes from a woman aged 45-60 years in good health and CMV-seropositive.

The V call is TRBV7-9, the J call TRBJ2-7, with D tentatively TRBD1 (6 bases). The CDR3 sequence is 14 residues long. In germline, CDR1 is SEHNR, CDR2 FQNEAQ (reference sequence). Trimming stripped 4 bases from V and 5 bases from J, with 15 bases between. This chain's CDR3 is CASSSFQGPHEQYF. DNA of the CDR3: TGTGCCAGCAGCTCCTTTCAGGGGCCCCACGAGCAGTACTTC.

The genes are TRBV19 and TRBJ1-1, with unresolved D. V was trimmed by 10 bases and J by 0 bases, leaving 21 bases between them. CDR3 length: 16 amino acids. Germline CDR1 and CDR2: LNHDA and SQIVND (reference sequence). CDR3 protein: CATSLPPYTVNTEAFF. CDR3 sequence (DNA): TGTGCCACCTCCCTGCCCCCATATACGGTGAACACTGAAGCTTTCTTT.

This clone was observed a handful of times. The chain links TRBV27 to TRBJ2-1; TRBD1 matches at 10 bases. The germline gives CDR1 MNHEY, CDR2 SMNVEV (reference sequence). CDR3 length: 16 amino acids. V gave up 5 bases and J gave up 6 bases; unmatched junction bases: 10. In DNA form, the CDR3 reads TGTGCCAGCAGTCCCCATCGACAGGGGGCGCTCAATGAGCAGTTCTTC. Protein: CASSPHRQGALNEQFF.

This sequence joins TRBV6-1 and TRBJ1-2; no reliable D call. Germline CDR1 MNHNS, CDR2 SASEGT. The germline V and J ends were trimmed by 3 bases and 1 base, with 9 bases remaining between them. The CDR3 contains 14 residues. CDR3: CASSEVSVNYGYTF. The CDR3, as DNA: TGTGCCAGCAGTGAGGTTTCGGTTAACTATGGCTACACCTTC.

A single count supports this clone. The chain joins TRBV6-1 to TRBJ1-5, with TRBD1 matching 10 bases. The V segment lost 2 bases and the J segment 4 bases; nucleotides outside the gene matches: 2. The CDR3 contains 15 residues. Germline V lookup: CDR1 MNHNS, CDR2 SASEGT. The CDR3 here is CASSEWGQGNQPQHF. The CDR3, as DNA: TGTGCCAGCAGTGAATGGGGACAGGGGAATCAGCCCCAGCATTTT.

The genes are TRBV5-4 and TRBJ2-5; 14 nucleotides align to TRBD2. V dropped 4 bases and J dropped 5; count of bases not matched to a gene: 7. Per the germline V gene, CDR1 is SGHNT and CDR2 is YYREEE (reference sequence). This CDR3 comprises 16 residues. CDR3 coding DNA: TGTGCCAGCAGCGAAGATGGGACTAGCGGGGGTGAGACCCAGTACTTC. This encodes CASSEDGTSGGETQYF.

The chain carries TRBV10-1 and TRBJ1-2; TRBD1 matches at 8 bases. The J segment lost 6 bases and the V segment lost 6 bases, leaving 6 bases of the junction unmatched. Germline V gene sequence: CDR1 WNHNN, CDR2 SYGVQD (reference sequence). The CDR3 contains 13 residues. The CDR3: CASRQQGVDGYTF. CDR3 DNA: TGCGCCAGCAGGCAACAGGGGGTGGATGGCTACACCTTC.

The genes are TRBV11-2 and TRBJ2-1; D gene uncertain. This CDR3 is built from 14 residues. V dropped 0 bases and J dropped 14 bases, with 17 bases sitting between them. Germline V gives CDR1 SGHAT, CDR2 FQNNGV. The DNA of the CDR3 is TGTGCCAGCAGCTTAGATGGCGCGGCTCCCTACAAGTTCTTC. Translation gives CASSLDGAAPYKFF. Full variable domain (rest looked up from reference TRBV11-2 and TRBJ2-1): EAGVAQSPRYKIIEKRQSVAFWCNPISGHATLYWYQQILGQGPKLLIQFQNNGVVDDSQLPKDRFSAERLKGVDSTLKIQPAKLEDSAVYLCASSLDGAAPYKFFGPGTRLTVL.

The CDR3 DNA reads as TGTGCCAGCACCCTTCGACGGAGCTCGGAAAAACTGTTTTTT. Translation: CASTLRRSSEKLFF. The chain links TRBV6-1 to TRBJ1-4, with unresolved D. Germline V gene sequence: CDR1 MNHNS, CDR2 SASEGT. This CDR3 region has 14 residues. V lost 7 bases and J 8 bases, leaving 17 bases between the germline ends.

V and J are TRBV2 and TRBJ2-7, with 7 nucleotides matching TRBD2. V gave up 3 bases and J gave up 4 bases; unmatched junction bases: 9. This CDR3 is built from 15 residues. Germline CDR1 SNHLY, CDR2 FYNNEI. DNA for the CDR3: TGTGCCAGCAGTGACTACCCAGGGAGGGAATACGAGCAGTACTTC. Encoded protein: CASSDYPGREYEQYF.